These 24 T cell receptor beta chains share one sample of origin, sequenced in a study of Ad26.COV2.S vaccination and SARS-CoV-2 variants. Data came from immunoSEQ multiplex PCR; TCRdb stores just in-frame clones and leaves some out. The sample holds around 350,000 clones, 85% seen once. Treatment denoted: about 20 received Ad26.COV2.S at low or high dose, single or two shots; several received placebo; per-sample allocation not given. Repertoires come from day 63 after the first vaccine or placebo injection. The material sequenced was peripheral blood, taken in a trial of Ad26.COV2.S vaccine versus placebo. Receptors originate from a person aged 18-60 years who received the Ad26.COV2.S COVID-19 vaccine or a placebo.

This clone was detected only once. The rearrangement joins TRBV30 to TRBJ2-1; unclear D gene. The CDR3 totals 11 residues. With 1 base removed from V and 4 bases from J, the gap between germline ends came to 2 bases. In germline, CDR1 is GTSNPN, CDR2 SVGIG (reference sequence). In DNA, the CDR3 is TGTGCCTGGAGTGGATACAATGAGCAGTTCTTC. This codes for CAWSGYNEQFF.

V gene TRBV27 combines with J gene TRBJ1-1; the match to TRBD1 covers 7 bases. Losses at the gene ends were 6 bases for V and 3 bases for J; bases not matched to a gene: 7. CDR3 length: 14 amino acids. Germline CDR1 and CDR2: MNHEY and SMNVEV (reference sequence). The CDR3 nucleotides read TGTGCCAGCAGGCGGGTAGACAGGGACACTGAAGCTTTCTTT. Amino acid sequence: CASRRVDRDTEAFF.

The chain employs TRBV4-3 and TRBJ2-2, with D unclear. Trimming pared 0 bases from V and 7 bases from J, leaving 9 bases between. The CDR3 consists of 14 residues. Germline V gene sequence: CDR1 LGHNA, CDR2 YSLEER. Here the CDR3 DNA reads TGCGCCAGCAGCCAAGAAGGTTCGTTCGGGGAGCTGTTTTTT. Translated, it gives CASSQEGSFGELFF.

The J gene is TRBJ1-2, the V gene TRBV6-5, with D perhaps matching TRBD1 (5 bases). The ends were cut back, 6 bases at V and 5 bases at J, with 13 bases in the middle. The V gene's germline CDR1 is MNHEY and CDR2 SVGAGI. The CDR3 has 13 residues. The CDR3 nucleotides read TGTGCCAGCAGAGGGACCGAACCTTATGGCTACACCTTC. This encodes CASRGTEPYGYTF.

With regard to this clone: Different DNA sequences within this sample yield the same CDR3. J is TRBJ1-2 and V is TRBV5-1; 7 positions agree with TRBD1. The CDR3 length is 15 residues. The J segment lost 2 bases and the V segment lost 0 bases, leaving 4 bases of the junction unmatched. Germline CDR1 reads SGHRS; CDR2 reads YFSETQ. The CDR3 here is CASSLATGTNYGYTF. CDR3 coding DNA: TGCGCCAGCAGCTTGGCGACAGGGACCAACTATGGCTACACCTTC.

About this clone itself: Other DNA sequences within the sample encode an identical CDR3. The CDR3 DNA follows: TGCGCCAGCAGCTTGGGAACTAGCGGGGACTACGAGCAGTACTTC. This codes for CASSLGTSGDYEQYF. The chain uses TRBV5-1 and TRBJ2-7, with TRBD2 identical over 10 bases. The germline CDR1 and CDR2 sequences are SGHRS and YFSETQ. The CDR3 sequence is 15 residues long. V lost 0 bases, J lost 3 bases, and 3 bases stayed unmatched. The full variable domain, in which reference TRBV5-1 and TRBJ2-7 provide the parts outside the CDR3, is KAGVTQTPRYLIKTRGQQVTLSCSPISGHRSVSWYQQTPGQGLQFLFEYFSETQRNKGNFPGRFSGRQFSNSRSEMNVSTLELGDSALYLCASSLGTSGDYEQYFGPGTRLTVT.

This chain connects TRBV2 to TRBJ1-5; a weak D match, TRBD1 (6 bases). Trimming pared 5 bases from V and 5 bases from J, leaving 16 bases between. The CDR3 runs 15 residues. Germline assignment: CDR1 SNHLY and CDR2 FYNNEI. CDR3 in amino acids: CASSQITGSYQPQHF. The CDR3 nucleotides are TGTGCCAGCAGTCAGATCACAGGGTCGTATCAGCCCCAGCATTTT.

The chain uses TRBV6-5 and TRBJ2-7; tentatively, D is TRBD1 or TRBD2 (5 bases each). The germline V gene has CDR1 MNHEY and CDR2 SVGAGI. This CDR3 is 15 amino acids long. Trimming took off 5 bases at V and 1 base at J, with 15 bases between the two ends. The CDR3 spells CASSQTPGPSYEQYF. For the CDR3, the DNA is TGTGCCAGCAGTCAAACACCGGGACCATCCTACGAGCAGTACTTC.

The rearrangement joins TRBV14 to TRBJ2-2, with TRBD1 matching 8 bases. Germline CDR1 reads SGHDN; CDR2 reads FVKESK. CDR3 length equals 15 residues. Trimming took 4 bases from V and 6 from J; bases not matched to a gene: 7. In DNA, the CDR3 is TGTGCCAGCAGCCGCTTGGACAGGGATGCCGGGGAGCTGTTTTTT. Its translation: CASSRLDRDAGELFF.

The chain joins TRBV19 to TRBJ1-1, with a weak D call TRBD1 (5 bases). Germline V lookup: CDR1 LNHDA, CDR2 SQIVND (reference sequence). Trimming removed 10 bases at V and 4 bases at J, with 16 bases between. This CDR3 contains 13 residues. CDR3 nucleotide sequence: TGTGCCACCACTTGGGGGTATAGCACTGAAGCTTTCTTT. Translation: CATTWGYSTEAFF.

V and J are TRBV11-3 and TRBJ2-7; 7 nucleotides line up with TRBD1. The germline gives CDR1 SGHNT, CDR2 YENEEA. The trim removed 6 bases at V and 3 bases at J, leaving 8 bases unmatched. This CDR3 has 14 amino acids. The CDR3 protein is CASSPGQSFYEQYF. The CDR3 region has the DNA TGTGCCAGCAGTCCGGGACAGAGTTTCTACGAGCAGTACTTC.

The V gene is TRBV24-1, the J gene TRBJ2-1, with D possibly called TRBD1 or TRBD2 (5 bases each). This CDR3 is built from 14 residues. Germline V gene sequence: CDR1 KGHDR, CDR2 SFDVKD. V lost 4 bases to trimming and J lost 7 bases, with 13 bases between them. CDR3 residues: CATSDFRDLNEQFF. CDR3 bases: TGTGCCACCAGTGACTTCAGGGACCTAAATGAGCAGTTCTTC.

V and J are TRBV5-1 and TRBJ2-7; possibly TRBD2 for D (6 bases). The ends were cut back, 0 bases at V and 2 bases at J, with 12 bases in the middle. CDR1 and CDR2 from the germline V gene are SGHRS and YFSETQ. The length of the CDR3 is 15 residues. CDR3 in DNA: TGCGCCAGCAGCTTGGGTTTGGGGGGTACCTACGAGCAGTACTTC. Translating it yields CASSLGLGGTYEQYF.

A few counts support this clone. V is TRBV3-1 (or the pseudogene TRBV3-2) and J is TRBJ2-7; D remains unclear. This CDR3 comprises 13 residues. Per the germline V gene, CDR1 is LGHDT and CDR2 is YNNKEL (reference sequence). V lost 5 bases and J lost 3, with 11 bases in between. The CDR3 DNA reads TGTGCCAGCAGCTCCTGGACGGGCTACGAGCAGTACTTC. Translated: CASSSWTGYEQYF.

The rearrangement joins TRBV27 to TRBJ2-7; 12 bases map to TRBD1. The V segment lost 7 bases and the J segment 6 bases; nucleotides outside the gene matches: 7. The germline V gene has CDR1 MNHEY and CDR2 SMNVEV (reference sequence). The length of the CDR3 is 14 residues. The CDR3 DNA reads as TGTGCCAGCACTCCTGGGACAGGGGGCATCGAGCAGTACTTC. Encoded protein: CASTPGTGGIEQYF.

This clone has just a few counts. The chain is built from TRBV6-6 and TRBJ2-5, with D perhaps assigned TRBD1 or TRBD2 (5 bases each). CDR1 is MNHNY, CDR2 SVGAGI, per germline (reference sequence). The V end was cut by 6 bases, the J end by 3 bases, with 17 bases between. The CDR3 runs to 15 residues. The CDR3 region is CASRATGPGKETQYF. CDR3 DNA: TGTGCCAGCAGGGCAACGGGACCGGGAAAAGAGACCCAGTACTTC.

This chain links TRBV29-1 with TRBJ2-3; D is perhaps TRBD1 or TRBD2 (5 bases each). V was trimmed by 4 bases and J by 2 bases, leaving 13 bases between them. The germline gives CDR1 SQVTM, CDR2 ANQGSEA. The CDR3 contains 14 residues. This CDR3 is CSVAGTFLTDTQYF. For the CDR3, the DNA is TGCAGCGTTGCCGGGACCTTCCTCACAGATACGCAGTATTTT.

The chain links TRBV30 to TRBJ1-5; D remains unclear. The CDR3 is 14 residues long. Germline assignment: CDR1 GTSNPN and CDR2 SVGIG (reference sequence). V lost 4 bases, J lost 0 bases, and 10 bases lay in between. CDR3 region: CAWTGTNSNQPQHF. CDR3 sequence (DNA): TGTGCCTGGACAGGAACTAATAGCAATCAGCCCCAGCATTTT. The variable domain in full, with the rest retrieved from reference TRBV30 and TRBJ1-5, is SQTIHQWPATLVQPVGSPLSLECTVEGTSNPNLYWYRQAAGRGLQLLFYSVGIGQISSEVPQNLSASRPQDRQFILSSKKLLLSDSGFYLCAWTGTNSNQPQHFGDGTRLSIL.

CDR3: CASSYFGEPGANVLTF. The CDR3 DNA reads as TGTGCCAGCAGTTACTTTGGAGAACCTGGGGCCAACGTCCTGACTTTC. This chain uses TRBV6-5 with TRBJ2-6; D is undetermined. The CDR3 runs 16 residues. The V end lost 1 base, the J end lost 2 bases, and 9 bases lay between the germline ends. Germline V gene lookup returns CDR1 MNHEY and CDR2 SVGAGI.

The gene calls are TRBV19 and TRBJ1-2; no reliable D call. The germline gives CDR1 LNHDA, CDR2 SQIVND (reference sequence). Deletions cut 8 bases from V and 5 bases from J, with 15 bases between. The CDR3 has 13 residues. The CDR3 reads CASPVRSVYGYTF. In DNA form, the CDR3 reads TGTGCCAGTCCGGTAAGGTCGGTGTATGGCTACACCTTC. Together with reference TRBV19 and TRBJ1-2, the CDR3 gives the full variable domain: DGGITQSPKYLFRKEGQNVTLSCEQNLNHDAMYWYRQDPGQGLRLIYYSQIVNDFQKGDIAEGYSVSREKKESFPLTVTSAQKNPTAFYLCASPVRSVYGYTFGSGTRLTVV.

The rearrangement uses TRBV20-1 and TRBJ2-7, with TRBD2 identical over 7 bases. Germline loops: CDR1 DFQATT, CDR2 SNEGSKA (reference sequence). Trimming cost V 3 bases and J 6 bases; bases outside gene matches: 11. The CDR3 loop spans 14 amino acids. CDR3 protein: CSASVLRERREQYF. CDR3 nucleotide sequence: TGCAGTGCTAGTGTTCTGCGGGAGCGCCGCGAGCAGTACTTC.

The gene calls are TRBV18 and TRBJ2-1, with D perhaps matching TRBD2 (6 bases). Deletions cut 4 bases from V and 5 bases from J, with 12 bases between. Germline CDR1 KGHSH, CDR2 LQKENI. CDR3 length: 14 amino acids. In nucleotides, the CDR3 is TGTGCCAGCTCACGCGGTAGCGGACACAATGAGCAGTTCTTC. Translated: CASSRGSGHNEQFF.

The chain carries TRBV6-5 and TRBJ2-7; 10 nucleotides agree with TRBD2. V was clipped by 1 base and J by 3 bases; unmatched bases: 3. The CDR3 spans 15 residues. Germline V gene sequence: CDR1 MNHEY, CDR2 SVGAGI. The DNA of the CDR3 is TGTGCCAGCAGTTACTGGGCTAGCGGGAGCTACGAGCAGTACTTC. Its translation is CASSYWASGSYEQYF.

V is TRBV2 and J is TRBJ2-1; D perhaps matches TRBD2 (6 bases). Between the trimmed V and J ends, which lost 9 bases and 9 bases, there was a span of 18 bases. CDR3 length equals 13 residues. CDR1 is SNHLY and CDR2 is FYNNEI in the germline V gene. The CDR3 nucleotides read TGTGCCAGTCCGGGACTTACGGCGGGTGAGCAGTTCTTC. Its translation: CASPGLTAGEQFF.